This TCR beta chain was captured by sequencing in a study of cytomegalovirus exposure and HLA in healthy donors. Study-level points and caveats: In a later analysis, common viral pathogens appeared linked to several of the most significant clusters.

This CDR3 comprises 16 residues. J gave up 3 bases and V 4 bases, and 8 bases lay outside the gene matches. In germline, CDR1 is SGDLS, CDR2 YYNGEE. The PCR ran on 60 Vbeta and 13 Jbeta primers. The data were produced by immunoSEQ multiplex PCR, yet TCRdb's version contains in-frame clones alone and is incomplete. The profile shows 170,000 or so clones, around 70% of them singletons. On this clone: Its target is not known.

This receptor was taken from a male donor in good health and CMV-seronegative. The chain recombines TRBV9 with TRBJ2-3; TRBD1 matches 10 bases. The sequenced material came from PBMCs. CDR3 DNA sequence: TGTGCCAGCAGCCCAGAAGGGGGACAGGGGACAGATACGCAGTATTTT. This translates into CASSPEGGQGTDTQYF.